The clone carrying this T cell receptor beta chain was counted a few times. What it binds is not known. The sample comes from a study of T cells in Graves' hyperthyroidism and ophthalmopathy. Study-wide results and limits: Most thyroid-expanded clonotypes above 0.001 were also found in blood. Ophthalmopathy and stable hyperthyroidism were told apart by a 13 V-J model.

Researchers took RNA transcripts and amplified the TCR beta CDR3 regions from them. A set of HTBI primers served as the primers for a first-round RT-PCR of the TCR CDR3. TCRdb called the multiplex PCR reads again in MiXCR, with one record for every CDR3 protein. The table lists hundreds of thousands of distinct CDR3 sequences, about 45% of them singletons, with less than 9% in the top ten. Uncontrolled infection, other autoimmune disease, pregnancy or lactation barred patients from enrollment. For the diagnoses, clinical symptoms, serum thyroxine and TRAb, thyroid ultrasound and orbital computed tomography were used. Trimming stripped 0 bases from V and 2 bases from J, with 11 bases between. The CDR3 runs to 15 residues. Germline values: CDR1 SGHVS, CDR2 FNYEAQ.

Sequences were obtained from peripheral blood or thyroid tissue (not recorded which). This chain links TRBV7-6 with TRBJ2-7, with D maybe TRBD2 (7 bases). The origin of this receptor is an adult man with Graves' disease, either hyperthyroidism or ophthalmopathy (not recorded which). CDR3 DNA: TGTGCCAGCAGCTTAGCTAGGGGGGGGGCCTACGAGCAGTACTTC. This gives the protein CASSLARGGAYEQYF. Looking up the rest from reference TRBV7-6 and TRBJ2-7 gives the full variable domain: GAGVSQSPRYKVTKRGQDVALRCDPISGHVSLYWYRQALGQGPEFLTYFNYEAQQDKSGLPNDRFSAERPEGSISTLTIQRTEQRDSAMYRCASSLARGGAYEQYFGPGTRLTVT.